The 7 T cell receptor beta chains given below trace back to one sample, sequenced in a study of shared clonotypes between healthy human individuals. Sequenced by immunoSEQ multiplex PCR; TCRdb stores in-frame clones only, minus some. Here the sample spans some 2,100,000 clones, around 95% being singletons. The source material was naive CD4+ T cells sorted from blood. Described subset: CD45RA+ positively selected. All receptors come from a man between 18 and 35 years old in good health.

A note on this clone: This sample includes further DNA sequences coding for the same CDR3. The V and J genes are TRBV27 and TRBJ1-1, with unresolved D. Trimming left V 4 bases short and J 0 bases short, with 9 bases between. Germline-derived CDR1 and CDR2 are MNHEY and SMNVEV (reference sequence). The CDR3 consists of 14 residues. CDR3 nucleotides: TGTGCCAGCAGTTCCCCCGGCTTGAACACTGAAGCTTTCTTT. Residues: CASSSPGLNTEAFF.

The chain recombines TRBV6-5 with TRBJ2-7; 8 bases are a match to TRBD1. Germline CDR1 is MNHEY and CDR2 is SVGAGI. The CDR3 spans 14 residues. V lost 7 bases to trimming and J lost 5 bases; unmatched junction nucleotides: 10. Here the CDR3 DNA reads TGTGCCAGCACGGGAAACAGGGGGTCCCACGAGCAGTACTTC. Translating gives CASTGNRGSHEQYF.

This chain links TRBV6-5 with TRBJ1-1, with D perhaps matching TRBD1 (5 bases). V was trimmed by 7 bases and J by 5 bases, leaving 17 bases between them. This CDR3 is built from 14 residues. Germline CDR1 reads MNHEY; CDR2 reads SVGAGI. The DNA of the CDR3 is TGTGCCAGCACCCCGGCGGGGGGGGTAACTGAAGCTTTCTTT. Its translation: CASTPAGGVTEAFF.

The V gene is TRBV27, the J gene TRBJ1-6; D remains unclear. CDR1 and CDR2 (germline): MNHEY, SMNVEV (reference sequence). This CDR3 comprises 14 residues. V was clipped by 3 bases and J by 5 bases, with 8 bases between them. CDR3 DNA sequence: TGTGCCAGCAGTTTTCTATTCGATAATTCACCCCTCCACTTT. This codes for CASSFLFDNSPLHF.

The CDR3 reads CAISTGRHYEQYF. CDR3 nucleotide sequence: TGTGCCATCAGTACGGGACGGCACTACGAGCAGTACTTC. The V and J genes are TRBV10-3 and TRBJ2-7; D is perhaps TRBD1 or TRBD2 (5 bases each). Germline V gene data show CDR1 as ENHRY and CDR2 as SYGVKD. Trimming left V 5 bases short and J 3 bases short, with 11 bases between. CDR3 size: 13 residues.

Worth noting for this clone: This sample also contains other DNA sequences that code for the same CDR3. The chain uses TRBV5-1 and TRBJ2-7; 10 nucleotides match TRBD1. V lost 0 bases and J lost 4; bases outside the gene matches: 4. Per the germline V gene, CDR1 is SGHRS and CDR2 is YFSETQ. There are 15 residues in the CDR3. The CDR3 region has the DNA TGCGCCAGCAGCTTGGAGGGACAGGGGAGATACGAGCAGTACTTC. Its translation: CASSLEGQGRYEQYF.

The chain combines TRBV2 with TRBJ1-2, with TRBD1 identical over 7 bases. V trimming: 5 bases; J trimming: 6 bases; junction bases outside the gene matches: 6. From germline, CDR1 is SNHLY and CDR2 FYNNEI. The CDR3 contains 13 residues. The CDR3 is CASSTNRGDGYTF. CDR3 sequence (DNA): TGTGCCAGCAGTACAAACAGGGGAGATGGCTACACCTTC.